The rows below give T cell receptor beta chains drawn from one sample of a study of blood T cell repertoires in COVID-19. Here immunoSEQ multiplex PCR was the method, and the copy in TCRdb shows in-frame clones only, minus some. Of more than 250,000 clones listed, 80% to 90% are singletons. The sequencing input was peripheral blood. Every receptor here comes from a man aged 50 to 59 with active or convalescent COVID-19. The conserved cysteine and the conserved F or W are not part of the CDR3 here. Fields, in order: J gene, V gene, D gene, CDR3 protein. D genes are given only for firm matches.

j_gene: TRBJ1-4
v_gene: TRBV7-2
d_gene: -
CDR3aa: ASSPDRPNEKLF

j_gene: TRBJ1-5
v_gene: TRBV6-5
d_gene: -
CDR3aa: ASRGREGSNQPQH

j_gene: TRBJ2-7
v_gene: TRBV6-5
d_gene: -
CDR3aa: ASSQQGYEQY

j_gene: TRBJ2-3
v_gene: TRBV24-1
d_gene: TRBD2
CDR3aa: ATSSTSAGLTTDTQY

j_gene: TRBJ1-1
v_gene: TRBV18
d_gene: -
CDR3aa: ASSPNEGGSSRAF

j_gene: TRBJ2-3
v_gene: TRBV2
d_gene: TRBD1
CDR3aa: ASSGQGIGTDTQY

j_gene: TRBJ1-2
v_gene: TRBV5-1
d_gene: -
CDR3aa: ASSYRGSGYT

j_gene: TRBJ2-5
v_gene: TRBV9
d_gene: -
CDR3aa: ASSVAAGYQETQY

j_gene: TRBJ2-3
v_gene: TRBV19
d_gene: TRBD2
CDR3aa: ASSLTGGGRTDTQY

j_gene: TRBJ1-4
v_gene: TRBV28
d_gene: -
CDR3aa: ASSSVGATNEKLF

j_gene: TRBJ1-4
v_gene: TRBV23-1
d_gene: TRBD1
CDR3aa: ASSLPPNTRDRTRYEKLF

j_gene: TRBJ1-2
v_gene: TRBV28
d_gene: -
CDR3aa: ASSSQVYGYT

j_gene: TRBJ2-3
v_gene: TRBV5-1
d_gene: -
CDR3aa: ASSSDTDTQY

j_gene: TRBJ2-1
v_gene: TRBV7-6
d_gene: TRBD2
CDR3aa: ASSLVPSGRLSYNEQF

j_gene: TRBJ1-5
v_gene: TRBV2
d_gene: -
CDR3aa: ASSEVFGGNQPQH

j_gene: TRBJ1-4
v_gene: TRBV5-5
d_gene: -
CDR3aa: ASSLGERNEKLF

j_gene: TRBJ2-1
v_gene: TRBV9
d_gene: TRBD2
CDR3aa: ASSVSGRAHNEQF

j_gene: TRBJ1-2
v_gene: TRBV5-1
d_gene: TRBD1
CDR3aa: ASSWTGGNYGYT

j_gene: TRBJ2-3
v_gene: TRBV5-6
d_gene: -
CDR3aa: ASSLRGGQGTDTQY

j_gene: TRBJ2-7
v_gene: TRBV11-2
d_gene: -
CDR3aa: ASSLGRERYEQY

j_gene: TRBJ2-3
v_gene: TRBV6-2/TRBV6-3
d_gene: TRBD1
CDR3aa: ASSSGQAPTTQY

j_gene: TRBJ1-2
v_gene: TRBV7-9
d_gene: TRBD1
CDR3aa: ASSLEWTGHGYT

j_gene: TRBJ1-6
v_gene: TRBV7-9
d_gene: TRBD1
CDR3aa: ASSPLGQGNSPLH

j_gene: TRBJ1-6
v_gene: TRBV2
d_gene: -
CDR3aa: ASSEDGLGNYNSPLH

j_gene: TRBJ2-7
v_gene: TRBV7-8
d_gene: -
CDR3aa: ASSPPGYEQY

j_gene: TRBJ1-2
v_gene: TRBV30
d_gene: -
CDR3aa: AWSVRIVRGKSANYGYT

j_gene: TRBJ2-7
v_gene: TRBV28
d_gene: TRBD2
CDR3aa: ASSISGTSGSWEQY

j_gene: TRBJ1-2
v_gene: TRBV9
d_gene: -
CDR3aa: ASSVGRGGLYGYT

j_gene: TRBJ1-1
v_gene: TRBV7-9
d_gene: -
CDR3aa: ASSPTAYMNTEAF

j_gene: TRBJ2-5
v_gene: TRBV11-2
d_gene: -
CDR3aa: ASSPGVEETQY

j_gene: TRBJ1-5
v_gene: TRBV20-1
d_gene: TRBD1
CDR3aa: SATDRGLSSSNQPQH

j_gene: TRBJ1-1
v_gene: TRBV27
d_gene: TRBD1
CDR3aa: ASRLTGTGSGF

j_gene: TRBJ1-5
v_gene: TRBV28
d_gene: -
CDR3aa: ASRDSPVEMAQH

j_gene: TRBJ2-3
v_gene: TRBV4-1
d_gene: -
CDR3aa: ASSQAQGDTQY

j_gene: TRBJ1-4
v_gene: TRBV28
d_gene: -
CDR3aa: ASSSRRGSGEKLF

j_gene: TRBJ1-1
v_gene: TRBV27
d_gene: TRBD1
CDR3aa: ASAVGTVGAEAF

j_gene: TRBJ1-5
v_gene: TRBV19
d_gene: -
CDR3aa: ASSIRRGGRNQPQH

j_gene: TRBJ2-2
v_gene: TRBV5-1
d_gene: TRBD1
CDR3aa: ASSLIAGQGATGELF

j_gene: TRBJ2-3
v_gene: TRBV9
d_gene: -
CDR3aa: ASSPPRWSTDTQY

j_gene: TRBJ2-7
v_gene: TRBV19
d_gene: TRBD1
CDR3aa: ASSPWGTEQYEQY

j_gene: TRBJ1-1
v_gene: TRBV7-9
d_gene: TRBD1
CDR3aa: ASSLGQFNEAF

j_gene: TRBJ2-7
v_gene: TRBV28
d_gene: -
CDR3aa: ASSLNLGGGGSSYEQY

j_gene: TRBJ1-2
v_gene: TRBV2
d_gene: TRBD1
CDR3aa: ASSGTGGPIGYT

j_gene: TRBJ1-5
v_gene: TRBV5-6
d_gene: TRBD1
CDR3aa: ASSRTGGNQPQH

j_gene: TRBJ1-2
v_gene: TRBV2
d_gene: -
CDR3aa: ASSVASSRVYGYT

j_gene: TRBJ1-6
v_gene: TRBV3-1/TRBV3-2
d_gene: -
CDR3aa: ASSGGRDPTSYNSPLH

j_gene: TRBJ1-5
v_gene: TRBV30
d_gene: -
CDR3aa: AWSAEYNQPQH

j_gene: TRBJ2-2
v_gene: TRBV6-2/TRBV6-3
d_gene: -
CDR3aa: ASSYSPTTGELF

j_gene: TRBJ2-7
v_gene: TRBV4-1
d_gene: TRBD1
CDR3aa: ASSQPYRGSSYEQY

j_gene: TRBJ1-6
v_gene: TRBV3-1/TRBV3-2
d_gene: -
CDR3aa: ASSPPAYSSPLH

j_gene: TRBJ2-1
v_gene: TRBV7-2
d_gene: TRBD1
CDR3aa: ASSLTGVGYNEQF